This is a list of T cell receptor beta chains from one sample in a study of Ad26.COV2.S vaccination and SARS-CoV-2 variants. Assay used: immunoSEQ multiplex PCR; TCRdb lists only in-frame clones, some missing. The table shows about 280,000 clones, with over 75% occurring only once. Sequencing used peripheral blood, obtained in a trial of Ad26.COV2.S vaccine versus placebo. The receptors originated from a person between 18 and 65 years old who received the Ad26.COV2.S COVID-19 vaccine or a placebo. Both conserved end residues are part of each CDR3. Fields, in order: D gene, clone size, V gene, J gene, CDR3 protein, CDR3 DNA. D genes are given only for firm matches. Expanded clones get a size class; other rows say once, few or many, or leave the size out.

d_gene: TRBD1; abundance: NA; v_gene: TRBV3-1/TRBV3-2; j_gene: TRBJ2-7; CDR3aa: CASSTRHRGEQYF; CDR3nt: TGTGCCAGCAGCACCCGACACAGGGGCGAGCAGTACTTC
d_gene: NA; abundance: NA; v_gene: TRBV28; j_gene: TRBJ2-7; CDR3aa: CASSLISGNQDEQYF; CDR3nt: TGTGCCAGCAGTTTGATTTCGGGGAATCAGGACGAGCAGTACTTC
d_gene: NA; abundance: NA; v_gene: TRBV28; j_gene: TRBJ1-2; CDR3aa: CASSEGGADGYTF; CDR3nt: TGTGCCAGCTCGGAAGGGGGGGCGGATGGCTACACCTTC
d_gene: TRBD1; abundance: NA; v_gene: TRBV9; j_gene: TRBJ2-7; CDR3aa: CASTPGTGPSEQYF; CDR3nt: TGTGCCAGCACCCCCGGGACAGGGCCCTCCGAGCAGTACTTC
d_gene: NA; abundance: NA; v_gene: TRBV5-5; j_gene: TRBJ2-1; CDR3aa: CASSLQPGQQFF; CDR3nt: TGTGCCAGCAGCTTGCAACCGGGGCAGCAGTTCTTC
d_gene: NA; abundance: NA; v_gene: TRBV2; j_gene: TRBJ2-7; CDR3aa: CASSEVSLSSYEQYF; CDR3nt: TGTGCCAGCAGTGAAGTGTCGTTAAGCTCCTACGAGCAGTACTTC
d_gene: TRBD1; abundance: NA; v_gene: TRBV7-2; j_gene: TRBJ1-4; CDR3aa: CASSSGQGALNEKLFF; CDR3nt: TGTGCCAGCAGCTCCGGACAGGGGGCCCTTAATGAAAAACTGTTTTTT
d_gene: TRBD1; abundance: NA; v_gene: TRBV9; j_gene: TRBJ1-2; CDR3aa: CASSPRGTGWESF; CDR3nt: TGTGCCAGCAGCCCTCGGGGGACAGGGTGGGAATCCTTC
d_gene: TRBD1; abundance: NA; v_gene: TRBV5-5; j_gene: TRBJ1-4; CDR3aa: CASSGGQGVLANEKLFF; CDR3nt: TGTGCCAGCAGCGGCGGACAGGGGGTGCTAGCTAATGAAAAACTGTTTTTT
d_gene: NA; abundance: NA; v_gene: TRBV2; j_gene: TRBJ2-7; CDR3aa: CASSVGALAYEQYF; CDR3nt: TGTGCCAGCAGTGTCGGGGCACTAGCCTACGAGCAGTACTTC
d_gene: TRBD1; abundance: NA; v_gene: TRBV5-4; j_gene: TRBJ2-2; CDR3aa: CASSQPTGAVTGELFF; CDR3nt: TGTGCCAGCAGCCAACCCACAGGGGCCGTCACCGGGGAGCTGTTTTTT
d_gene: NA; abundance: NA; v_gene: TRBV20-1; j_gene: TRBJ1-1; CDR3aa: CSASDSMNTEAFF; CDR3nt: TGCAGTGCTAGTGACAGCATGAACACTGAAGCTTTCTTT
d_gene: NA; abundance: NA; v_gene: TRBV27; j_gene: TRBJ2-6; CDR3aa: CASRYSGANVLTF; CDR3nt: TGTGCCAGCAGGTACTCTGGGGCCAACGTCCTGACTTTC
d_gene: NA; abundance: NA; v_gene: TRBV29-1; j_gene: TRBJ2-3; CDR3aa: CSVVRDGTDTQYF; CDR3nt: TGCAGCGTTGTGAGGGACGGCACAGATACGCAGTATTTT
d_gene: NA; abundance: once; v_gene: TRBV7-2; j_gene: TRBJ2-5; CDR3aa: CASSLGGLRETQYF; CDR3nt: TGTGCCAGCAGCTTAGGGGGGTTACGTGAGACCCAGTACTTC
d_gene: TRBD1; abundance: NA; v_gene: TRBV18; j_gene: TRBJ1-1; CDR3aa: CASSSTGEADTEAFF; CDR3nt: TGTGCCAGCTCATCCACAGGGGAGGCGGACACTGAAGCTTTCTTT
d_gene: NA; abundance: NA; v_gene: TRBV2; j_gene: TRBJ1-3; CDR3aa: CASSEVRGAKRSGNTIYF; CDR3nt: TGTGCCAGCAGTGAGGTGCGGGGGGCCAAACGCTCTGGAAACACCATATATTTT
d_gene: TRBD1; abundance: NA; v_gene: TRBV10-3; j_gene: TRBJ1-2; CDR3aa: CAINRPGQGQYGYTF; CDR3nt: TGTGCCATCAACCGCCCAGGACAGGGTCAGTATGGCTACACCTTC
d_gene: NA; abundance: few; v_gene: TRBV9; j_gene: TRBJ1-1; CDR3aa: CASSVRGGTEAFF; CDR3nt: TGTGCCAGCAGCGTAAGGGGAGGCACTGAAGCTTTCTTT
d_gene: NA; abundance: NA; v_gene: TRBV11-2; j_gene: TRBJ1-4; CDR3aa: CASSKAGQSTNEKLFF; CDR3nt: TGTGCCAGCAGCAAAGCCGGACAGTCAACTAATGAAAAACTGTTTTTT
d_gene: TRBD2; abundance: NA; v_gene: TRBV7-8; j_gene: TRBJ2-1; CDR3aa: CASSFLAGGPNEQFF; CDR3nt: TGTGCCAGCAGCTTTCTAGCGGGAGGGCCGAATGAGCAGTTCTTC
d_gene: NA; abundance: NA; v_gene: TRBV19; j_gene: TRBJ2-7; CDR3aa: CASSPRLIPYLEQYF; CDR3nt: TGTGCCAGTAGTCCCCGACTGATTCCCTACCTGGAGCAGTACTTC
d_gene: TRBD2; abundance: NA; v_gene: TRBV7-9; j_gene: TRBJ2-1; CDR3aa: CASSPTSGFNNEQFF; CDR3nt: TGTGCCAGCAGCCCGACTAGCGGATTTAACAATGAGCAGTTCTTC
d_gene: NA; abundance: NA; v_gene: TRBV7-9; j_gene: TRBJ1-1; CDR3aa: CASSFSPGPEAFF; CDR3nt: TGTGCCAGCAGCTTTTCCCCGGGACCTGAAGCTTTCTTT
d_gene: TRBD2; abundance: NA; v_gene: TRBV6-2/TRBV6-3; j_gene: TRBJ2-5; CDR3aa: CASSYSPSAGGQETQYF; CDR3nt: TGTGCCAGCAGTTACTCGCCGTCGGCGGGGGGTCAAGAGACCCAGTACTTC
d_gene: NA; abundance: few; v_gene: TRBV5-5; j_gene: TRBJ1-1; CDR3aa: CASSFLTAYTEAFF; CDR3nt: TGTGCCAGCAGCTTTCTAACCGCCTACACTGAAGCTTTCTTT
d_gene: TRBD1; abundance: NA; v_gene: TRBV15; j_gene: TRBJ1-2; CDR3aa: CATSDEGATPASGYTF; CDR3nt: TGTGCCACCAGCGACGAGGGGGCCACCCCTGCCTCCGGCTACACCTTC
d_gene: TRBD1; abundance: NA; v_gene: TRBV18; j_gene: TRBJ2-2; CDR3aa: CASSQGGTGGNTGELFF; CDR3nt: TGTGCCAGCTCACAGGGCGGGACAGGAGGAAACACCGGGGAGCTGTTTTTT
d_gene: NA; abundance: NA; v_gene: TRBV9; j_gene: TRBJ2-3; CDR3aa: CASSAGLSTDTQYF; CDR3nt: TGTGCCAGCAGCGCAGGCCTAAGCACAGATACGCAGTATTTT
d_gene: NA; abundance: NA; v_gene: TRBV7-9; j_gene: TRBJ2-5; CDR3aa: CASSLVVRQVGETQYF; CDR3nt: TGTGCCAGCAGCTTAGTCGTAAGGCAGGTAGGAGAGACCCAGTACTTC
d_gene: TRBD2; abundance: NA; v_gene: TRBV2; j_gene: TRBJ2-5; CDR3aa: CATQRGLADAETQYF; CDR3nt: TGTGCCACACAAAGAGGACTAGCGGACGCGGAGACCCAGTACTTC
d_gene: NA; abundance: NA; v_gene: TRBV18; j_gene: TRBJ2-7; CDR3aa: CASSDSSYEQYF; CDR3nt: TGTGCCAGCTCGGACAGCTCCTACGAGCAGTACTTC
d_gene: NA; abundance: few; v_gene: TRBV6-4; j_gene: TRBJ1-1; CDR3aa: CASSAQVNTEAFF; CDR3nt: TGTGCCAGCAGTGCTCAGGTGAACACTGAAGCTTTCTTT
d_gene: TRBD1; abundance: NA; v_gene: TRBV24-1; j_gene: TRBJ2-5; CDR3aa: CATSDPTGGGETQYF; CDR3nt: TGTGCCACCAGTGACCCGACAGGGGGCGGGGAGACCCAGTACTTC
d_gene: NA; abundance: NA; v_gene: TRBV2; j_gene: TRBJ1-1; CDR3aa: CASRVGLNTEAFF; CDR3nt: TGTGCCAGCAGGGTCGGGTTGAACACTGAAGCTTTCTTT
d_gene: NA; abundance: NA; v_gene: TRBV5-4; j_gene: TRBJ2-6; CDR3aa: CASSLASGANVLTF; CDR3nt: TGTGCCAGCAGCTTGGCTTCCGGGGCCAACGTCCTGACTTTC
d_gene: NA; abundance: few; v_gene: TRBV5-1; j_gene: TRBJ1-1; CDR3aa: CASSLVVGNTEAFF; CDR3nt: TGCGCCAGCAGCTTGGTGGTCGGGAACACTGAAGCTTTCTTT
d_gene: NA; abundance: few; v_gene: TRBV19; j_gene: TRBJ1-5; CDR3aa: CASSAGPTWQPQHF; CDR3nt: TGTGCCAGTAGTGCCGGACCGACATGGCAGCCCCAGCATTTT
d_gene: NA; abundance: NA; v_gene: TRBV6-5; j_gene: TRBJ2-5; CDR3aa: CASSRQVQETQYF; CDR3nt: TGTGCCAGCAGTCGTCAGGTCCAAGAGACCCAGTACTTC
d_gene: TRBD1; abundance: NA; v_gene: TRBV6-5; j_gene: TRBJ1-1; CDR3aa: CASRLGQGNTEAFF; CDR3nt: TGTGCCAGCAGACTGGGACAGGGAAACACTGAAGCTTTCTTT
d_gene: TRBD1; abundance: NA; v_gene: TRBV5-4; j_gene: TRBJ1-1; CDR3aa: CASSFTGDTEAFF; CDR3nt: TGTGCCAGCAGCTTCACAGGGGACACTGAAGCTTTCTTT
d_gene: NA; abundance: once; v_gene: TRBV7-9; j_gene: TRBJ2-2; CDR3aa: CASSLRQAGTGELFF; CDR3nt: TGTGCCAGCAGCTTGCGTCAGGCTGGGACCGGGGAGCTGTTTTTT
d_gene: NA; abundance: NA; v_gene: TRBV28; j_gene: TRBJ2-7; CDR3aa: CASGVMGGPIYEQYF; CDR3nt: TGTGCCAGCGGGGTTATGGGGGGACCTATTTACGAGCAGTACTTC
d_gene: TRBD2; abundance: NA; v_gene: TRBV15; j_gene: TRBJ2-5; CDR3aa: CATSRRTSGRARETQYF; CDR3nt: TGTGCCACCAGCAGACGGACTAGCGGGAGGGCTAGGGAGACCCAGTACTTC
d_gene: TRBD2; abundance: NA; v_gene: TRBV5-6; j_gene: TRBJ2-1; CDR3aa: CASSSKTSGTHNEQFF; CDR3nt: TGTGCCAGCAGCTCCAAGACTAGCGGGACCCACAATGAGCAGTTCTTC
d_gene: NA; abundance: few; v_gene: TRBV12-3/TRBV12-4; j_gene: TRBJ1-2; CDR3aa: CASSLQGLGYTF; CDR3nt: TGTGCCAGCAGTTTACAGGGTTTAGGCTACACCTTC
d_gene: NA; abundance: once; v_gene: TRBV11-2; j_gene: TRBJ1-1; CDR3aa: CASSSGGNTEAFF; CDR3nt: TGTGCCAGCAGCTCTGGGGGGAACACTGAAGCTTTCTTT
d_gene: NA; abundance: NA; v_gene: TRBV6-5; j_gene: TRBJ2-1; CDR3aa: CASSLTGRQQFF; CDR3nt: TGTGCCAGCAGTCTAACAGGGCGCCAGCAGTTCTTC
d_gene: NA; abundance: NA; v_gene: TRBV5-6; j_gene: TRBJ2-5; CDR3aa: CASSLMRLETQYF; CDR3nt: TGTGCCAGCAGCTTGATGAGATTAGAGACCCAGTACTTC
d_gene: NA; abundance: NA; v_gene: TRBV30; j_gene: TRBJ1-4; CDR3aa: CAWSVLDLKKLFF; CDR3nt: TGTGCCTGGAGTGTACTAGATTTGAAAAAACTGTTTTTT
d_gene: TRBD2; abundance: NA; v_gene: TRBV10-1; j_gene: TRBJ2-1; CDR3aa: CASSDGGRAGNEQFF; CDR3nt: TGCGCCAGCAGTGATGGCGGGAGGGCCGGGAATGAGCAGTTCTTC
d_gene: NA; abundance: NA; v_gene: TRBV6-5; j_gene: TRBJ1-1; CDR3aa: CASTDSLNTEAFF; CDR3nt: TGTGCCAGCACCGACAGTCTGAACACTGAAGCTTTCTTT
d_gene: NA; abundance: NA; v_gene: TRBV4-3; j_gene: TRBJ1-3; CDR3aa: CASSQAGGVGNTIYF; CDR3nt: TGCGCCAGCAGCCAAGCGGGAGGGGTTGGAAACACCATATATTTT